The clone carrying this T cell receptor (beta chain) was detected ten times or more. TCR beta CDR3 regions were amplified from RNA transcripts. During a first-round RT-PCR of the TCR CDR3, the HTBI primer set was used. TCRdb reprocessed the multiplex PCR reads via MiXCR and lists one record per CDR3 protein. The profile shows about 160,000 distinct CDR3 sequences, less than 10% of them singletons. These data originate in a study of T cells in Graves' hyperthyroidism and ophthalmopathy. Germline CDR1 is MNHNS and CDR2 is SASEGT. The CDR3 is made up of 12 amino acids. The V and J ends lost 5 bases and 9 bases respectively, with 11 bases between them.

This receptor was obtained from a woman aged 18-29 years with Graves' hyperthyroidism that later progressed to Graves' ophthalmopathy. Material for sequencing was blood. The chain is built from TRBV6-1 and TRBJ2-1, with D possibly TRBD2 on 5 matching bases. CDR3 bases: TGTGCCAGCAGTTACGCGGGCCGTGAGCAGTTCTTC. Its protein is CASSYAGREQFF.